This TCR beta chain was sequenced in a study of early T cells in non-severe SARS-CoV-2 infection. Study at large: Sequenced bulk RNA came from whole blood that was unsorted, and chains were unpaired.

This clonotype counts as medium-sized. Its antigen remains unknown. The V gene's germline CDR1 is MNHNY and CDR2 SVGAGI (reference sequence). This CDR3 region has 12 residues. V trimming: 10 bases; J trimming: 3 bases; junction bases outside the gene matches: 4. Attachment of unique molecular identifiers was made to individual cDNA molecules. TCRdb reanalysed the 5' RACE reads using MiXCR and keeps one entry per CDR3 protein. The profile shows about 21,000 distinct CDR3 sequences, around 5% of them singletons. Study results and caveats: VDJdb matching skewed toward anti-spike CD8 responses, missing private and CD4 specificities.

The rearrangement joins TRBV6-6 to TRBJ2-7; 9 positions match TRBD1. Sample: whole blood, taken at baseline. The receptor was isolated from an adult who was a healthcare worker with PCR-confirmed SARS-CoV-2 infection or an uninfected control (not recorded which). The CDR3 DNA sequence: TGTGCCACCTGGACAGGGGTCTACGAGCAGTACTTC. It translates to CATWTGVYEQYF.